The subject of this entry is one TCR beta chain. The antigen is undetermined. This record comes from a study of T cells in Graves' hyperthyroidism and ophthalmopathy. Across the whole study: Pretreatment peripheral blood was obtained at initial diagnosis.

What was amplified from RNA transcripts were TCR beta CDR3 regions. The HTBI primer set drove a first-round RT-PCR of the TCR CDR3. One entry per CDR3 protein results from TCRdb running MiXCR on the multiplex PCR reads. The table records roughly 250,000 distinct CDR3 sequences, 20% to 25% of them present only once. Study-wide results and caveats: Most expanded thyroid clonotypes above 0.001 also appeared in blood.

Ophthalmopathy patients all had a Clinical Activity Score of at least 3, a NOSPECS grade of at least 4 and disease under 3 months old. Every diagnosis used clinical symptoms, serum thyroxine and TRAb, thyroid ultrasound and orbital computed tomography. Deletions cut 3 bases from V and 5 bases from J, with 12 bases between. There are 14 residues in the CDR3. The chain links TRBV12-3 or TRBV12-4 to TRBJ2-3, with a tentative D call TRBD2 (6 bases). Sequenced material: blood. The TCR was taken from a young man with Graves' ophthalmopathy. In nucleotides, the CDR3 is TGTGCCAGCAGTTTTGGAGGGAGTGGAGATACGCAGTATTTT. It translates to CASSFGGSGDTQYF.